These 4 T cell receptor beta chains share one sample of origin, sequenced in a study of graft-versus-host responses after intestinal transplantation (dated by TCRdb to the early 2020s). The antigens for these receptors are not known. Sample time point, as interpreted from the label and publication: cells obtained before transplantation from donor or recipient. Receptor libraries were prepared by the immunoSEQ multiplex PCR assay. The table comes from immuneACCESS by way of TCRdb, which keeps in-frame sequences with V and J called. Part of the clones is missing from these tables; in studies checked, under half for an unresolved V gene and the rest for unknown reasons. Present in this sample are 90,000 to 120,000 clones, 87% of which were seen just once. Less than 0.8% of the sample rests with the top ten. Sequences were derived from unstimulated CD4+ T cells sorted from spleen or lymph node cells, sampled before transplant. The receptors stem from a human donor who was the organ donor for an intestinal transplant.

This clone has just one count. This chain joins TRBV25-1 and TRBJ1-1; TRBD1 is a possible D gene (6 bases). Germline V gene sequence: CDR1 MGHDK, CDR2 SYGVNS. Trimming pared 9 bases from V and 4 bases from J, leaving 9 bases between. This CDR3 contains 11 residues. CDR3 nucleotides: TGTGCCAGGGGGGGGGCCACTGAAGCTTTCTTT. This sequence encodes CARGGATEAFF.

This clone occurred a few times. The chain uses TRBV6-5 and TRBJ2-7, with TRBD2 matching 8 bases. V dropped 10 bases and J dropped 7; count of bases not matched to a gene: 18. The germline V gene encodes CDR1 MNHEY and CDR2 SVGAGI. This CDR3 has 15 residues. CDR3 protein: CATWTWGRGGQEQYF. CDR3 bases: TGTGCCACCTGGACGTGGGGACGGGGGGGCCAAGAGCAGTACTTC.

V gene TRBV29-1 combines with J gene TRBJ1-3; tentative D call: TRBD1 (6 bases). The CDR3 covers 14 residues. Germline V gene data show CDR1 as SQVTM and CDR2 as ANQGSEA. V lost 5 bases and J lost 2, with 13 bases in between. The CDR3 here is CSVQVAGAGNTIYF. The CDR3 bases are TGCAGCGTTCAAGTGGCAGGGGCTGGAAACACCATATATTTT.

The chain combines TRBV6-5 with TRBJ2-5, with D tentatively TRBD1 (5 bases). V dropped 8 bases and J dropped 1 base, with 17 bases sitting between them. The CDR3 length is 15 residues. Germline CDR1 MNHEY, CDR2 SVGAGI. The CDR3 DNA sequence: TGTGCCAGCGGGTTAGGGGCAATTAGCCAAGAGACCCAGTACTTC. The encoded protein is CASGLGAISQETQYF.